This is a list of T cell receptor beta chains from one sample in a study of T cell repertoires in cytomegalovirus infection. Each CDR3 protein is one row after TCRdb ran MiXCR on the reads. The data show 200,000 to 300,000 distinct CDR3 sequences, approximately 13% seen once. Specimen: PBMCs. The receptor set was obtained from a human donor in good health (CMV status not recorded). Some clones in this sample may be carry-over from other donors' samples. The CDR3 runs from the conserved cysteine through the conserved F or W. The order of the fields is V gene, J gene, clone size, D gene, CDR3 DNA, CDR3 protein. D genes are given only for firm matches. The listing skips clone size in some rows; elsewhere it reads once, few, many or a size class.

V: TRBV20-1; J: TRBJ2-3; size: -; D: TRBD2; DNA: TGCAGTGCTAGAGCGGCTAGCGGGGGCGCAGATACGCAGTATTTT; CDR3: CSARAASGGADTQYF
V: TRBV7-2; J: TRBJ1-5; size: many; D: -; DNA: TGTGCCAGCAGCTTAATCAGTGGAGAGGGCAATCAGCCCCAGCATTTT; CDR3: CASSLISGEGNQPQHF
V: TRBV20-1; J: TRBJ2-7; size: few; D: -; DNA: TGCAGTGCTACCAAGACAGAGACCTACGAGCAGTACTTC; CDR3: CSATKTETYEQYF
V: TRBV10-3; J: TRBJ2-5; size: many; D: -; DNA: TGTGCCATCAGGGGCGGGGAGACAGGCGGAGAAGAGACCCAGTACTTC; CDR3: CAIRGGETGGEETQYF
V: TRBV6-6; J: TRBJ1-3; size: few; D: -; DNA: TGTGCCAGCAGTTCTCCCGGGACCTCTGGAAACACCATATATTTT; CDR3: CASSSPGTSGNTIYF
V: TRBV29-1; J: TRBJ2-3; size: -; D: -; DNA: TGCAGCGCCAGGGGTGATACGCAGTATTTT; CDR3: CSARGDTQYF
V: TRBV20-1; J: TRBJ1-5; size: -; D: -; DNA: TGCAGTGCTAACGAACGTGGCAATCAGCCCCAGCATTTT; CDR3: CSANERGNQPQHF
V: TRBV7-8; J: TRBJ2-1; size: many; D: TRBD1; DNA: TGTGCCAGCAGCTTTGTTCCGGGACAGGGTCGCTACAATGAGCAGTTCTTC; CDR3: CASSFVPGQGRYNEQFF
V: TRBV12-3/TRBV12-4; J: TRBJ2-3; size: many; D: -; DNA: TGTGCCAGCACCTTCGCGGGCGGCGGCACAGATACGCAGTATTTT; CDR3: CASTFAGGGTDTQYF
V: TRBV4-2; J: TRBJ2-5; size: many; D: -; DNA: TGTGCCAGCAGCCAAGATAAACAGGAGACCCAGTACTTC; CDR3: CASSQDKQETQYF
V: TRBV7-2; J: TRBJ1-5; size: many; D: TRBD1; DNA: TGTGCCAGCACCAATACAGGGGGCAATCAGCCCCAGCATTTT; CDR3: CASTNTGGNQPQHF
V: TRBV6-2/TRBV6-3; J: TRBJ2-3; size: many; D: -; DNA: TGTGCCAGCGACCTGGCGGGGGCTGGGGTTGATACGCAGTATTTT; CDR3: CASDLAGAGVDTQYF
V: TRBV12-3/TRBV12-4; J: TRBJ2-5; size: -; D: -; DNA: TGTGCCAGCAGCCCCGTGATGTGGACCCCCGAGACCCAGTACTTC; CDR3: CASSPVMWTPETQYF
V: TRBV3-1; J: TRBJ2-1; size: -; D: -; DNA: TGTGCCAGCAGCCAAGATGGTAGGGTTTCCTTCTACAATGAGCAGTTCTTC; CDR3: CASSQDGRVSFYNEQFF
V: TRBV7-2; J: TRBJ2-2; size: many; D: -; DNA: TGTGCCAGCAGCTTAATGCCCACCGGGGAGCTGTTTTTT; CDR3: CASSLMPTGELFF
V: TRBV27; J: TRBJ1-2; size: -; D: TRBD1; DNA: TGTGCCAGCAGCACCGTTTTCGGAGGGGGCGAGGGCTACACCTTC; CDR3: CASSTVFGGGEGYTF
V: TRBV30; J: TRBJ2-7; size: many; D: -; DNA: TGTGCCTGGAGTGTTGGCTACTACGAGCAGTACTTC; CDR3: CAWSVGYYEQYF
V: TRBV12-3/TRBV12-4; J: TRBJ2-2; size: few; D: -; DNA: TGTGCCAGCAGTTTAGAGGTGGGACGTTCGCGAACCGGGGAGCTGTTTTTT; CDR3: CASSLEVGRSRTGELFF
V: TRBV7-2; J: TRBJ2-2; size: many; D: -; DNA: TGTGCCAGCAGCATAGAGGGTGGCACCGGGGAGCTGTTTTTT; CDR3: CASSIEGGTGELFF
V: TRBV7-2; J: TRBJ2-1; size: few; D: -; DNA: TGTGCCAGCAGCCCTTCGCCCTACAATGAGCAGTTCTTC; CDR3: CASSPSPYNEQFF
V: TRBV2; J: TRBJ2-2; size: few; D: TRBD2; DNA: TGTGCCAGCAGCCCGACTAGCGGGACAACCGGGGAGCTGTTTTTT; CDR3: CASSPTSGTTGELFF
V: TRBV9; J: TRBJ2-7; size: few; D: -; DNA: TGTGCCAGCAGCCCCACCCCGGGACAAAACTACGAGCAGTACTTC; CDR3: CASSPTPGQNYEQYF
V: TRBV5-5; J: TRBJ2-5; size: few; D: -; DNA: TGTGCCAGCAGCCCTTCCGGGACATACCAAGAGACCCAGTACTTC; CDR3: CASSPSGTYQETQYF
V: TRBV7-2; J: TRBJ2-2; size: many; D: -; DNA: TGTGCCAGCAGCCGGGGTTCTGGGGCCGGCACCGGGGAGCTGTTTTTT; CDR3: CASSRGSGAGTGELFF
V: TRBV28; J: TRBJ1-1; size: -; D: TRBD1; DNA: TGTGCCAGCAGGGCGACAGGGGGGGTCACTGAAGCTTTCTTT; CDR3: CASRATGGVTEAFF
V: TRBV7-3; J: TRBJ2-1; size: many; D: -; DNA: TGTGCCAGCAGCTTATATTTTTCTCCCGGGCAAACGTACAATGAGCAGTTCTTC; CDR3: CASSLYFSPGQTYNEQFF
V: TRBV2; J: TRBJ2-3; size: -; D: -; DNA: TGTGCCAGCAGCCCAGGGGGGGGGCTCACAGATACGCAGTATTTT; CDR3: CASSPGGGLTDTQYF
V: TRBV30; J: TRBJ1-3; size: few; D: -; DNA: TGTGCCTGGGACCCTCGGGCCGGCGCTAGCTCTGGAAACACCATATATTTT; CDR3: CAWDPRAGASSGNTIYF
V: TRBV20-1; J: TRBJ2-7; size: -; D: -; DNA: TGCAGTGCTAGTGGACTCCTGAACGAGCAGTACTTC; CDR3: CSASGLLNEQYF
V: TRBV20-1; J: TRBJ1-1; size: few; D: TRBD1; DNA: TGCAGTGCCCAAGACAGGGGGCTCGGTGAAGCTTTCTTT; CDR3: CSAQDRGLGEAFF
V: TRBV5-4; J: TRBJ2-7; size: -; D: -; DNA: TGTGCCAGCAGCCCCGCAGGGGGGGAGAGTAGACACGAGCAGTACTTC; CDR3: CASSPAGGESRHEQYF
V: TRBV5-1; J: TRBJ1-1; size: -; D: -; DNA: TGCGCCAGCAGCTTGGGTGCAGGGGCGGGCTCTGAAGCTTTCTTT; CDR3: CASSLGAGAGSEAFF
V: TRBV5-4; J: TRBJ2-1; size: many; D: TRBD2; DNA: TGTGCCAGCAGCGAGCGGGAGGGCCGCGGCTACAATGAGCAGTTCTTC; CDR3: CASSEREGRGYNEQFF
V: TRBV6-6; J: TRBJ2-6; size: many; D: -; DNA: TGTGCCAGCAGTTACCTGGCTCGGGAGTTGGCCAACGTCCTGACTTTC; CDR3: CASSYLARELANVLTF
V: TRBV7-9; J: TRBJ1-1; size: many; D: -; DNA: TGTGCCAGCAGCTCGTACCCGGGGACTGAAGCTTTCTTT; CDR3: CASSSYPGTEAFF
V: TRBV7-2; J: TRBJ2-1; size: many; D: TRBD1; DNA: TGTGCCAGCAGCCCGGGACAGGGGGCAACTTGGAATGAGCAGTTCTTC; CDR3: CASSPGQGATWNEQFF
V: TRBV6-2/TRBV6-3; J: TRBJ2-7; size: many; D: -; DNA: TGTGCCAGCGGGGACACAACCTACGAGCAGTACTTC; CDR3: CASGDTTYEQYF
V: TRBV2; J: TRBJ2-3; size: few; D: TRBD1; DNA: TGTGCCAGCAGTGAGGTGACAGGGGACACAGATACGCAGTATTTT; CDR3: CASSEVTGDTDTQYF
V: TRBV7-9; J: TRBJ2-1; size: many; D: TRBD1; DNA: TGTGCCAGCACCCCCGGGGGGACAGGGGGTTGGAATGAGCAGTTCTTC; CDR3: CASTPGGTGGWNEQFF
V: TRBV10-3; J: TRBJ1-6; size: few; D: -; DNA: TGTGCCATCAGTGCTCCCGGGCGAGAATCACCCCTCCACTTT; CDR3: CAISAPGRESPLHF
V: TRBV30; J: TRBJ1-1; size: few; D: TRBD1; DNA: TGTGCCTGGAACAGGGGGCTCGTGGACACTGAAGCTTTCTTT; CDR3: CAWNRGLVDTEAFF
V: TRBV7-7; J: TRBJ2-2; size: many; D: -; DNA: TGTGCCAGCAGCTTCGGGACGCTCAACACCGGGGAGCTGTTTTTT; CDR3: CASSFGTLNTGELFF
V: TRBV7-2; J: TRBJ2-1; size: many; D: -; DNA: TGTGCCAGCAGGCCCGGAGTAAGCTCCTACAATGAGCAGTTCTTC; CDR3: CASRPGVSSYNEQFF
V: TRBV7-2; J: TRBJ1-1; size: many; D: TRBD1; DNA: TGTGCCAGCAGCTTAGGGCTCGACAGGGCTCGGGTCACTGAAGCTTTCTTT; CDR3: CASSLGLDRARVTEAFF
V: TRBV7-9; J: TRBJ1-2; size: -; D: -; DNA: TGTGCCAGCAGCCTGGACGGGGGCAATAGTGGCTACACCTTC; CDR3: CASSLDGGNSGYTF
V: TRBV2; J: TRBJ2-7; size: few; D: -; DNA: TGTGCCAGCGGGGAAGACAGGATCTGGGAGCAGTACTTC; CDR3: CASGEDRIWEQYF
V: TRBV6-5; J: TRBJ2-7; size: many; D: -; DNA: TGTGCCAGCGGGGACACCGCCTACGAGCAGTACTTC; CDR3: CASGDTAYEQYF
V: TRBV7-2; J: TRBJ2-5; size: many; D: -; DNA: TGTGCCAGCAGCCTCCCGGTCCCCCAAGAGACCCAGTACTTC; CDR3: CASSLPVPQETQYF
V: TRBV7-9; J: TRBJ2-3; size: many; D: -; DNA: TGTGCCAGCAGCCAAGTAGATACGCAGTATTTT; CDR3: CASSQVDTQYF
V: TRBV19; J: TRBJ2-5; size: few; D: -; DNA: TGTGCCAGTAGTATGGTCGCAGACCTTGGCCAAGAGACCCAGTACTTC; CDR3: CASSMVADLGQETQYF
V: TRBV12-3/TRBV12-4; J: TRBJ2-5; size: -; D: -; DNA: TGTGCCAGCAGTTTAAGCCGGTACCAAGAGACCCAGTACTTC; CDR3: CASSLSRYQETQYF
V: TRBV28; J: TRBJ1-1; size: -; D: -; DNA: TGTGCCAGCACCCCGCACGAAGGAGGATCTGAAGCTTTCTTT; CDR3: CASTPHEGGSEAFF
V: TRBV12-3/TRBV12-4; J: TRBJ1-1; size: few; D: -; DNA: TGTGCCAGCAGTACGATACCCATCGAAGCTTTCTTT; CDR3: CASSTIPIEAFF
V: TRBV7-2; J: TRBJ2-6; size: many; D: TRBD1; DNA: TGTGCCAGCAGCTGGTCCCACTCCGGGACAGGGACCGGGGCCAACGTCCTGACTTTC; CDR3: CASSWSHSGTGTGANVLTF